The entry that follows covers one T cell receptor beta chain sequence. The template used for profiling TCR beta VDJ and CDR3 was genomic DNA. TCRdb re-analysed the reads in MiXCR, keeping a single row per CDR3 protein. Seen here are 150,000 to 200,000 distinct CDR3 sequences, 63% observed once, and the top ten hold about 48%. V was clipped by 5 bases and J by 3 bases, with 11 bases between them. This CDR3 contains 13 residues. Germline values: CDR1 SGHTA, CDR2 FQGNSA. This specimen comes from a study of CD8+CD57+ T cells in acquired aplastic anemia. The chain has TRBV7-2 and TRBJ2-7, with a tentative D call TRBD1 (5 bases). This clonotype originated in a human donor in good health. Specimen: sorted CD4+, CD8+, or CD8+CD57+ T cells (not recorded which) from PBMCs. CDR3 DNA: TGTGCCAGCAGCCCAGTGCAGGGCTACGAGCAGTACTTC. This codes for CASSPVQGYEQYF.